This T cell receptor (beta chain) comes out of a study of identical twins. Study-wide points: Analyses based on zero insertions could be partly confounded by invariant MAIT and iNKT cells. Cord blood's abundant beta clonotypes had fewer insertions, unlike memory repertoires. Among out-of-frame alpha sequences shared by twins, low generation probability occurred in excess. A cross-sectional statistical analysis, not follow-up of the same donors, supported the conclusions.

TCRdb processed the 5' RACE reads anew with MiXCR; each CDR3 protein has one entry. This sample has 300,000 to 400,000 distinct CDR3 sequences; roughly 9% occur once, and the top ten carry about 9.1%. Germline CDR1 is LNHDA and CDR2 is SQIVND (reference sequence). The CDR3 length is 15 residues. V shed 7 bases, J shed 7 bases, and the junction held 11 bases outside the gene matches. This clonotype was observed a few times. Its antigen is still unknown. The clonotype comes from a woman aged 45-59 years in good health. The sample was naive T cells sorted from blood. The rearrangement uses TRBV19 and TRBJ2-1; 9 bases align to TRBD2. Here the CDR3 DNA reads TGTGCCAGTACTACCGGGACTAGCTTGTGGAATGAGCAGTTCTTC. It is translated as CASTTGTSLWNEQFF.